This T cell receptor beta chain was captured in a study of patients and donors after allogeneic stem cell transplantation. There are 15 residues in the CDR3. V shed 3 bases and J 6 bases; nucleotides not matched to a gene: 9. Per germline, CDR1 SGHDT and CDR2 YYEEEE. TCRdb re-called the RT-PCR reads with MiXCR, one entry per CDR3 protein. The sample has 390,000 or so distinct CDR3 sequences, approximately 16% seen once; the top ten hold less than 8%. The rearrangement joins TRBV5-6 to TRBJ2-7, with 10 bases identical to TRBD2. The clonotype originates from a human donor who was either an allogeneic HSCT recipient or a stem cell or donor lymphocyte infusion donor (not recorded which). It is not recorded whose cells these are; they may come from a transplant donor. The sample comprised blood, either unsorted or a sorted T cell fraction (not recorded which). The CDR3: CASSSRPSGSSEQYF. The CDR3 bases are TGTGCCAGCAGCTCGCGGCCTAGCGGGAGTAGCGAGCAGTACTTC.